This TCR beta chain appears in the sequencing data of a study of shared clonotypes between healthy human individuals. This clone showed up just once. Germline V gene sequence: CDR1 ENHRY, CDR2 SYGVKD. V lost 8 bases and J lost 5; bases outside the gene matches: 11. The CDR3 has 15 residues. TCRdb keeps only in-frame clones here, not all; method: immunoSEQ multiplex PCR. Of about 770,000 clones detected, approximately 72% appear once; the ten largest clones hold roughly 1.8%. Sequencing was performed on memory CD4+ T cells sorted from blood. Subset defined: CD45RA-negative fraction. The TCR sequence derives from a young woman in good health. V gene TRBV10-3 combines with J gene TRBJ2-3; TRBD1 matches at 9 bases. As DNA, the CDR3 is TGTGCCATCTCCGGACAGGGGAGAAAGGAAGATACGCAGTATTTT. Protein sequence: CAISGQGRKEDTQYF.